This TCR beta chain was found in a study of early T cells in non-severe SARS-CoV-2 infection. About the study: Investigators sequenced bulk RNA drawn from unsorted whole blood, and chains remained unpaired. Study-wide results and limits: Matching results from VDJdb favored anti-spike CD8 responses, leaving private and CD4 specificities undetected.

Individual cDNA molecules each received unique molecular identifiers attached to them. TCRdb re-analysed the 5' RACE reads in MiXCR, keeping a single row per CDR3 protein. Of 65,000 to 95,000 distinct CDR3 sequences detected, around a tenth appear once; the ten largest clones hold roughly 4.8%. This clonotype has at least ten counts. Antigen unknown. Trimming stripped 8 bases from V and 0 bases from J, with 8 bases between. The CDR3 runs 14 residues. Germline V gives CDR1 SGHVS, CDR2 FQNEAQ. J is TRBJ2-6 and V is TRBV7-8; D remains unclear. The source of this sequence is an adult who was a healthcare worker with PCR-confirmed SARS-CoV-2 infection or an uninfected control (not recorded which). The specimen was whole blood. In DNA form, the CDR3 reads TGTGCCAGCCAACTTAGCTCTGGGGCCAACGTCCTGACTTTC. The encoded protein is CASQLSSGANVLTF.